The 23 T cell receptor beta chains presented below share a single source sample, sequenced in a study of blood T cells in healthy people across ages (dated by TCRdb to 2015 to 2017). The method was 5' RACE. A second PCR of roughly 6 to 11 cycles was run with a J-beta primer mix and a sample-barcoded 5' primer. Through fastp at Q25 and MiXCR, TCRdb rebuilt clones from the public reads, retaining in-frame beta chains. Merged by CDR3 protein, the rows form single entries marked with the most common genes and DNA. This sample lists some 1.8 million distinct CDR3 sequences; 35% to 50% were detected once. More than 20% of the sample comes from the top ten. The sample consisted of blood. These receptors were obtained from a human donor in good health.

The rearrangement joins TRBV5-4 to TRBJ2-1; D is unresolved. The germline V gene encodes CDR1 SGHNT and CDR2 YYREEE (reference sequence). Trimming shortened V by 1 base and J by 6 bases, and 17 bases separated the two germline ends. The CDR3 spans 16 residues. CDR3 in amino acids: CASSLYLGRATNEQFF. DNA of the CDR3: TGTGCCAGCAGCTTGTACCTCGGCCGGGCCACCAATGAGCAGTTCTTC.

The V gene is TRBV7-9, the J gene TRBJ2-5, with 8 bases identical to TRBD2. V lost 1 base and J lost 3; bases outside the gene matches: 4. The CDR3 runs to 15 residues. Germline lookup yields CDR1 SEHNR and CDR2 FQNEAQ (reference sequence). CDR3 region: CASSLERGTEETQYF. In nucleotides, the CDR3 is TGTGCCAGCAGCTTAGAGCGGGGGACCGAAGAGACCCAGTACTTC.

This clonotype was detected only a few times. The chain combines TRBV29-1 with TRBJ2-7, with a weak D call TRBD1 (5 bases). The length of the CDR3 is 12 residues. V lost 3 bases and J 3 bases, leaving 9 bases between the germline ends. Per germline, CDR1 SQVTM and CDR2 ANQGSEA. The CDR3 DNA is TGCAGCGTTGAGACAGCGTACTACGAGCAGTACTTC. Translated, it gives CSVETAYYEQYF.

The chain employs TRBV7-7 and TRBJ2-1, with 8 positions matching TRBD2. CDR1 is SSHAT and CDR2 is FNYEAQ in the germline V gene (reference sequence). The CDR3 consists of 14 residues. The ends lost 3 bases at V and 5 bases at J; junction bases unmatched: 3. DNA for the CDR3: TGTGCCAGCAGCTTCAATAGCGGGGACAATGAGCAGTTCTTC. As protein: CASSFNSGDNEQFF.

This clonotype appeared a few times. The chain uses TRBV12-3 or TRBV12-4 and TRBJ1-5; D uncertain. The CDR3 is 12 residues long. Trimming cost V 7 bases and J 7 bases, with 11 bases left between them. This CDR3 is CASTSGYQPQHF. Written as DNA, the CDR3 is TGTGCCAGCACGAGCGGGTACCAGCCCCAGCATTTT.

The chain uses TRBV27 and TRBJ2-2, with D unclear. The CDR3 contains 14 residues. V shed 6 bases and J shed 0 bases, with 8 bases lying between them. Germline V gene data show CDR1 as MNHEY and CDR2 as SMNVEV (reference sequence). CDR3 bases: TGTGCCAGCAGCGCAATGCCGAACACCGGGGAGCTGTTTTTT. The encoded protein is CASSAMPNTGELFF.

The V gene is TRBV7-2, the J gene TRBJ2-4; D tentatively reads TRBD1 or TRBD2 (5 bases each). The ends were cut back, 5 bases at V and 0 bases at J, with 17 bases in the middle. CDR1 and CDR2 (germline): SGHTA, FQGNSA. The CDR3 contains 17 residues. The CDR3, as DNA: TGTGCCAGCAGCGAACGGGACGCCAAGGTAGCCAAAAACATTCAGTACTTC. This translates into CASSERDAKVAKNIQYF.

This clonotype has only one observation. The gene calls are TRBV12-3 or TRBV12-4 and TRBJ1-5; the match to TRBD1 covers 8 bases. The trim removed 5 bases at V and 6 bases at J, leaving 12 bases unmatched. The CDR3 runs to 16 residues. CDR3 sequence reads: CASSNIRDRPSQPQHF. The CDR3 DNA follows: TGTGCCAGCAGTAACATCAGGGACAGGCCATCTCAGCCCCAGCATTTT.

This clonotype was observed a handful of times. The chain joins TRBV12-3 or TRBV12-4 to TRBJ1-5, with unresolved D. V was trimmed by 1 base and J by 10 bases, leaving 8 bases between them. The CDR3 covers 12 residues. The DNA of the CDR3 is TGTGCCAGCAGTTTAGAAGTGAAACCCCAGCATTTT. This encodes CASSLEVKPQHF.

This chain links TRBV6-5 with TRBJ1-2; TRBD1 is a possible D gene (5 bases). Germline assignment: CDR1 MNHEY and CDR2 SVGAGI. This CDR3 spans 16 amino acids. V shed 2 bases and J shed 2 bases, with 15 bases lying between them. The CDR3 DNA reads as TGTGCCAGCAGTTACCCCCGGGACGAAGGGAACTATGGCTACACCTTC. It is translated as CASSYPRDEGNYGYTF.

This clonotype was seen at least ten times. The gene calls are TRBV10-3 and TRBJ1-2, with D perhaps TRBD1 (5 bases). V was clipped by 7 bases and J by 2 bases, with 23 bases between them. CDR3 length: 17 amino acids. Germline lookup yields CDR1 ENHRY and CDR2 SYGVKD. The CDR3 reads CAINVGGLPGDNYGYTF. CDR3 sequence (DNA): TGTGCCATCAATGTCGGGGGGTTACCGGGGGACAACTATGGCTACACCTTC.

The chain joins TRBV7-1 to TRBJ2-1, with 12 bases lining up with TRBD1. TRBV7-1 is labeled an ORF, and its function is uncertain. Germline trimming cut 0 bases from V and 2 bases from J; bases unmatched to any gene: 23. There are 24 residues in the CDR3. The DNA for the CDR3 is TGTGCCAGCAGCTCAGCGGGGACAGGGGGCAGGGGGTTTGGAGATCGGTCGCCCTACAATGAGCAGTTCTTC. Its translation is CASSSAGTGGRGFGDRSPYNEQFF.

This clonotype appeared once. One junction end does not reproduce the germline sequence, and a read error may be involved. The rearrangement uses TRBV7-6 and TRBJ2-3; D remains ambiguous. Germline values: CDR1 SGHVS, CDR2 FNYEAQ. The CDR3 covers 14 residues. CDR3 loop: CACSKDDGPYEQYF. The CDR3, as DNA: TGTGCCTGCAGCAAAGACGACGGCCCCTACGAGCAGTATTTT. The full variable domain, in which reference TRBV7-6 and TRBJ2-3 provide the parts outside the CDR3, is GAGVSQSPRYKVTKRGQDVALRCDPISGHVSLYWYRQALGQGPEFLTYFNYEAQQDKSGLPNDRFSAERPEGSISTLTIQRTEQRDSAMYRCACSKDDGPYEQYFGPGTRLTVL.

This rearrangement joins TRBV5-1 to TRBJ1-6; no clear D. The CDR3 has 16 amino acids. Deletions cut 0 bases from V and 9 bases from J, with 16 bases between. Germline V gives CDR1 SGHRS, CDR2 YFSETQ. CDR3 residues: CASSLVGINRGSPLHF. The CDR3 DNA follows: TGCGCCAGCAGCTTGGTTGGAATAAACCGAGGTTCACCCCTCCACTTT.

A few counts support this clonotype. A read error may account for a junction end that differs from germline. V usage is TRBV28 and J usage is TRBJ1-1; D unclear. Looked up from germline, CDR1 is MDHEN and CDR2 is SYDVKM. This CDR3 has 17 amino acids. The CDR3 DNA reads TGTGCCAGCACTTTAGGATGGAGAGCTGGCCTGAACACTGAAGCTTTCTTT. It specifies CASTLGWRAGLNTEAFF.

The CDR3 nucleotides are TGTGCCAGCAGTGAGTTTAGGGAAGATGAAGCTTTCTTT. Protein product: CASSEFREDEAFF. The gene calls are TRBV2 and TRBJ1-1; D is uncertain. Trimming took 3 bases from V and 7 from J, leaving 12 bases between them. Germline lookup yields CDR1 SNHLY and CDR2 FYNNEI. The CDR3 sequence is 13 residues long.

The chain recombines TRBV6-2 or TRBV6-3 with TRBJ2-4; possible D gene TRBD1, 7 bases. V was pared by 5 bases and J by 4 bases, with 15 bases between. CDR1 is MNHEY, CDR2 SVGEGT, per germline. The CDR3 spans 15 residues. The CDR3 coding sequence is TGTGCCAGCAGTAACCAGGGGGGCTCTAAAAACATTCAGTACTTC. Translating it yields CASSNQGGSKNIQYF.

CDR3 DNA sequence: TGTGCCAGCAGTTACTTTCCCGGGACAGGGGATCAGCCCCAGCATTTT. The encoded protein is CASSYFPGTGDQPQHF. The chain has TRBV6-6 and TRBJ1-5; 10 nucleotides match TRBD1. This CDR3 comprises 16 residues. CDR1 is MNHNY, CDR2 SVGAGI, per germline (reference sequence). V lost 1 base, J lost 5 bases, and 5 bases stayed unmatched.

This sequence joins TRBV4-3 and TRBJ2-1; D not certain. The CDR3 is 13 amino acids. V gave up 0 bases and J gave up 9 bases, with 9 bases separating them. Germline assignment: CDR1 LGHNA and CDR2 YSLEER. As DNA, the CDR3 is TGCGCCAGCAGCCAAGAGAGTTTCGGTGAGCAGTTCTTC. This codes for CASSQESFGEQFF.

This sequence joins TRBV7-9 and TRBJ1-4; D is ambiguous. The CDR3 spans 13 residues. Trimming took 3 bases from V and 4 from J, leaving 6 bases between them. The germline CDR1 and CDR2 sequences are SEHNR and FQNEAQ (reference sequence). CDR3 residues: CASSFALNEKLFF. The CDR3 region has the DNA TGTGCCAGCAGCTTTGCTCTTAATGAAAAACTGTTTTTT.

This clonotype was seen only a few times. This chain connects TRBV7-9 to TRBJ1-6; D unresolved. The germline gives CDR1 SEHNR, CDR2 FQNEAQ (reference sequence). V shed 5 bases and J shed 6 bases, with 26 bases lying between them. This CDR3 region has 19 residues. This CDR3 reads CASSPIYLPGLTGNSPLHF. The CDR3 DNA reads as TGTGCCAGCAGCCCCATCTACTTACCCGGTCTGACTGGTAATTCACCCCTCCACTTT.

The chain uses TRBV4-2 and TRBJ2-7; TRBD1 matches at 9 bases. The V and J ends lost 0 bases and 5 bases, in that order; junction bases with no gene match: 11. The CDR3 is made up of 17 amino acids. Germline assignment: CDR1 LGHNA and CDR2 YNFKEQ. The CDR3: CASSQDRGTGNRNEQYF. For the CDR3, the DNA is TGTGCCAGCAGCCAAGATAGGGGGACAGGGAATCGGAACGAGCAGTACTTC.

This clonotype showed up just a few times. V is TRBV27 and J is TRBJ1-5; D is uncertain. Trimming took off 2 bases at V and 4 bases at J, with 15 bases between the two ends. Germline assignment: CDR1 MNHEY and CDR2 SMNVEV (reference sequence). CDR3 size: 16 residues. The DNA for the CDR3 is TGTGCCAGCAGTTTAATAGGCCGGGGATGGAATCAGCCCCAGCATTTT. It yields the protein CASSLIGRGWNQPQHF.